These 25 T cell receptor beta chains came from one sample sequenced in a study of T cell responses to AZD1222 COVID-19 vaccine. Assay: immunoSEQ multiplex PCR; the TCRdb copy retains only in-frame clones and omits some. The sample records some 130,000 clones, 90% to 95% being singletons. Source: peripheral blood, taken 28 days after the second AZD1222 dose. The receptors come from an adult who received the AZD1222 COVID-19 vaccine.

In DNA, the CDR3 is TGTGCCAGCAGCTCATATCCCTTCAGGGGACTGGTTGCGGACACTGAAGCTTTCTTT. It encodes CASSSYPFRGLVADTEAFF. V usage is TRBV13 and J usage is TRBJ1-1; possibly TRBD1 for D (6 bases). Germline loops: CDR1 PRHDT, CDR2 FYEKMQ (reference sequence). The CDR3 has 19 residues. Trimming removed 4 bases at V and 3 bases at J, with 27 bases between.

This chain connects TRBV7-2 to TRBJ2-7; 8 bases match TRBD1. This CDR3 region has 14 residues. The J segment lost 6 bases and the V segment lost 5 bases, leaving 9 bases of the junction unmatched. The V gene's germline CDR1 is SGHTA and CDR2 FQGNSA. CDR3 amino acids: CASSIQGVGSEQYF. The CDR3 DNA reads as TGTGCCAGCAGCATACAGGGGGTCGGGTCCGAGCAGTACTTC.

The rearrangement links TRBV19 to TRBJ2-4; D not resolved. CDR1 LNHDA and CDR2 SQIVND come from the germline V gene (reference sequence). With 3 bases removed from V and 9 bases from J, the gap between germline ends came to 12 bases. The CDR3 consists of 13 residues. CDR3 amino acids: CASSMFRRPIQYF. The CDR3 DNA reads as TGTGCCAGTAGTATGTTCCGTAGGCCCATTCAGTACTTC.

This chain links TRBV6-6 with TRBJ1-6; 9 positions match TRBD1. Germline-derived CDR1 and CDR2 are MNHNY and SVGAGI (reference sequence). The CDR3 loop spans 16 amino acids. V dropped 2 bases and J dropped 9; count of bases not matched to a gene: 8. CDR3 sequence: CASSYPLTGGSSPLHF. In DNA, the CDR3 is TGTGCCAGCAGTTACCCTTTGACAGGGGGATCTTCACCCCTCCACTTT.

CDR3 sequence (DNA): TGTGCCAGCACTCTTGACCCAAACACCGGGGAGCTGTTTTTT. Residues: CASTLDPNTGELFF. The rearrangement links TRBV2 to TRBJ2-2; no firm D call. The CDR3 loop spans 14 amino acids. Germline lookup yields CDR1 SNHLY and CDR2 FYNNEI. V was trimmed by 7 bases and J by 2 bases, leaving 11 bases between them.

This chain joins TRBV6-5 and TRBJ1-1; D gene ambiguous. The CDR3 spans 13 residues. CDR1 MNHEY and CDR2 SVGAGI come from the germline V gene. V lost 4 bases, J lost 5 bases, and 11 bases lay in between. The CDR3 DNA reads TGTGCCAGCAGTTTCAGGACGAGAACTGAAGCTTTCTTT. Residues: CASSFRTRTEAFF.

As DNA, the CDR3 is TGTGCCAGCAGCCTCCGGGGGCGTCTGTATGGCTACACCTTC. It is translated as CASSLRGRLYGYTF. The chain links TRBV5-4 to TRBJ1-2; D may be TRBD1 (6 bases). This CDR3 has 14 residues. Trimming took 4 bases from V and 5 from J, leaving 15 bases between them. Germline CDR1 is SGHNT and CDR2 is YYREEE (reference sequence).

The chain is built from TRBV2 and TRBJ1-5; D is undetermined. The CDR3 has 14 amino acids. Germline V CDR1 and CDR2: SNHLY, FYNNEI. V gave up 8 bases and J gave up 1 base, with 12 bases separating them. Here the CDR3 DNA reads TGTGCCAGCTCAGGCTCAATAAGCAATCAGCCCCAGCATTTT. It specifies CASSGSISNQPQHF. The whole variable domain, remainder taken from reference TRBV2 and TRBJ1-5, is EPEVTQTPSHQVTQMGQEVILRCVPISNHLYFYWYRQILGQKVEFLVSFYNNEISEKSEIFDDQFSVERPDGSNFTLKIRSTKLEDSAMYFCASSGSISNQPQHFGDGTRLSIL.

This chain uses TRBV3-1 (or the pseudogene TRBV3-2) with TRBJ1-2; D is unclear. V was clipped by 1 base and J by 5 bases, with 17 bases between them. The CDR3 has 16 residues. Germline V gene data show CDR1 as LGHDT and CDR2 as YNNKEL (reference sequence). In nucleotides, the CDR3 is TGTGCCAGCAGCCAAGCCCCGGGTCCCGCCCAATATGGCTACACCTTC. Translation: CASSQAPGPAQYGYTF.

The chain combines TRBV6-5 with TRBJ1-1, with TRBD1 as a possible D gene (6 bases). V lost 5 bases and J lost 11, with 18 bases in between. Germline values: CDR1 MNHEY, CDR2 SVGAGI. The CDR3 has 13 residues. The CDR3 is CASSQQGISGAFF. In DNA form, the CDR3 reads TGTGCCAGCAGTCAACAGGGAATTAGCGGGGCTTTCTTT.

The CDR3 reads CASSYSEGETQYF. In nucleotides, the CDR3 is TGTGCCAGCAGTTACTCCGAGGGGGAGACCCAGTACTTC. The chain couples TRBV6-5 to TRBJ2-5; D could derive from TRBD1 or TRBD2 (5 bases each). Per the germline V gene, CDR1 is MNHEY and CDR2 is SVGAGI. This CDR3 contains 13 residues. The ends were cut back, 0 bases at V and 5 bases at J, with 7 bases in the middle.

The chain joins TRBV5-1 to TRBJ1-6; D gene unclear. Per the germline V gene, CDR1 is SGHRS and CDR2 is YFSETQ. V shed 0 bases and J shed 5 bases, with 12 bases lying between them. The CDR3 spans 16 residues. The CDR3 spells CASSLEVTPHNSPLHF. In DNA form, the CDR3 reads TGCGCCAGCAGCTTGGAAGTGACGCCCCATAATTCACCCCTCCACTTT.

The chain links TRBV3-1 (or the pseudogene TRBV3-2) to TRBJ2-1, with a possible D match to TRBD2 (6 bases). Per germline, CDR1 LGHDT and CDR2 YNNKEL (reference sequence). There are 15 residues in the CDR3. Trimming took 4 bases from V and 8 from J, leaving 18 bases between them. CDR3 sequence (DNA): TGTGCCAGCAGCCGCGGGACTGGTACCGCGGATGAGCAGTTCTTC. Protein sequence: CASSRGTGTADEQFF.

A few counts support this clone. The CDR3 DNA is TGTGCCAGCAGCCCGACAGGGAATGGCTACACCTTC. This sequence encodes CASSPTGNGYTF. The gene calls are TRBV12-3 or TRBV12-4 and TRBJ1-2; 7 nucleotides agree with TRBD1. Unmatched junction bases numbered 4, after V lost 6 bases and J lost 6 bases. The CDR3 length is 12 residues.

This clone was seen only once. The genes are TRBV7-2 and TRBJ1-5; D is undetermined. The germline V gene encodes CDR1 SGHTA and CDR2 FQGNSA. The ends were cut back, 0 bases at V and 0 bases at J, with 6 bases in the middle. The CDR3 loop spans 15 amino acids. The CDR3 loop reads CASSLAQNSNQPQHF. The CDR3 DNA reads as TGTGCCAGCAGCTTAGCGCAGAATAGCAATCAGCCCCAGCATTTT.

The chain couples TRBV9 to TRBJ2-2; possible D gene TRBD1, 6 bases. In germline, CDR1 is SGDLS, CDR2 YYNGEE. CDR3 length: 15 residues. Trimming took 0 bases from V and 1 from J, leaving 7 bases between them. DNA for the CDR3: TGTGCCAGCAGCGTAGAAGGGGGGAACACCGGGGAGCTGTTTTTT. Residues: CASSVEGGNTGELFF.

This clone was recorded only once. This chain joins TRBV19 and TRBJ1-1; 9 bases agree with TRBD1. The CDR3 contains 13 residues. Germline lookup yields CDR1 LNHDA and CDR2 SQIVND (reference sequence). V lost 7 bases to trimming and J lost 5 bases; unmatched junction nucleotides: 5. The CDR3 reads CASTPTGGTEAFF. The CDR3 DNA sequence: TGTGCCAGTACTCCGACAGGGGGAACTGAAGCTTTCTTT.

The genes are TRBV28 and TRBJ1-2; D ambiguous. The V and J ends lost 2 bases and 5 bases respectively, with 15 bases between them. The V gene's germline CDR1 is MDHEN and CDR2 SYDVKM. This CDR3 is built from 15 residues. CDR3 protein: CASSLGLLRDYGYTF. CDR3 coding DNA: TGTGCCAGCAGTTTAGGTCTTCTGAGGGATTATGGCTACACCTTC.

The CDR3 nucleotides are TGCGCCAGCAGCGGAATAGCGGGGAGCACAGATACGCAGTATTTT. Its translation is CASSGIAGSTDTQYF. The chain employs TRBV5-1 and TRBJ2-3; 8 nucleotides align to TRBD2. Unmatched junction bases numbered 4, after V lost 4 bases and J lost 0 bases. This CDR3 comprises 15 residues. Germline CDR1 is SGHRS and CDR2 is YFSETQ.

V gene TRBV5-1 combines with J gene TRBJ2-2; D assignment may be TRBD1 or TRBD2 (6 bases each). Trimming removed 3 bases at V and 7 bases at J, with 16 bases between. CDR1 and CDR2 (germline): SGHRS, YFSETQ. The CDR3 extends over 15 amino acids. The CDR3: CASSSFPGANGELFF. DNA for the CDR3: TGCGCCAGCAGCTCCTTTCCGGGGGCGAACGGGGAGCTGTTTTTT.

This clone was counted only a few times. The chain couples TRBV5-8 to TRBJ2-7, with D possibly matching TRBD2 (5 bases). V was cut by 4 bases and J by 7 bases, with 27 bases left in between. Looked up from germline, CDR1 is SGHTS and CDR2 is YDEGEE. The CDR3 length is 17 residues. The CDR3 DNA follows: TGTGCCAGCAGCGCGCGACTAACATCTCTACCCTACGGGGAGCAGTACTTC. Encoded protein: CASSARLTSLPYGEQYF. The full variable domain, in which reference TRBV5-8 and TRBJ2-7 provide the parts outside the CDR3, is EAGVTQSPTHLIKTRGQQATLRCSPISGHTSVYWYQQALGLGLQFLLWYDEGEERNRGNFPPRFSGRQFPNYSSELNVNALELEDSALYLCASSARLTSLPYGEQYFGPGTRLTVT.

As DNA, the CDR3 is TGTGCCAGCAGCTTATGGGGAGTAGTCTATAATTCACCCCTCCACTTT. The encoded protein is CASSLWGVVYNSPLHF. The J gene is TRBJ1-6, the V gene TRBV7-9; D is ambiguous. The CDR3 is made up of 16 amino acids. Germline CDR1 SEHNR, CDR2 FQNEAQ (reference sequence). V lost 2 bases and J lost 3, with 11 bases in between.

The V call is TRBV7-9, the J call TRBJ1-2, with D perhaps TRBD1 (5 bases). The length of the CDR3 is 12 residues. CDR1 SEHNR and CDR2 FQNEAQ come from the germline V gene (reference sequence). V was clipped by 8 bases and J by 8 bases, with 15 bases between them. Here the CDR3 reads CASQDRVGGYTF. In DNA, the CDR3 is TGTGCCAGCCAAGACAGAGTTGGGGGCTACACCTTC.

The chain uses TRBV19 and TRBJ1-5; D not certain. V was clipped by 3 bases and J by 4 bases, with 10 bases between them. The CDR3 sequence is 14 residues long. Germline lookup yields CDR1 LNHDA and CDR2 SQIVND (reference sequence). CDR3 nucleotide sequence: TGTGCCAGTAGTATTGTCGGCAGAAATCAGCCCCAGCATTTT. Encoded protein: CASSIVGRNQPQHF.

This sequence joins TRBV5-1 and TRBJ1-1; the D gene is possibly TRBD1 (5 bases). With 6 bases removed from V and 4 bases from J, the gap between germline ends came to 19 bases. Germline CDR1 reads SGHRS; CDR2 reads YFSETQ. CDR3 length: 15 amino acids. The CDR3 bases are TGCGCCAGCACCGGAGGTGGAGGAGGGACCACTGAAGCTTTCTTT. As protein: CASTGGGGGTTEAFF. Complete variable domain (other parts from reference TRBV5-1 and TRBJ1-1): KAGVTQTPRYLIKTRGQQVTLSCSPISGHRSVSWYQQTPGQGLQFLFEYFSETQRNKGNFPGRFSGRQFSNSRSEMNVSTLELGDSALYLCASTGGGGGTTEAFFGQGTRLTVV.